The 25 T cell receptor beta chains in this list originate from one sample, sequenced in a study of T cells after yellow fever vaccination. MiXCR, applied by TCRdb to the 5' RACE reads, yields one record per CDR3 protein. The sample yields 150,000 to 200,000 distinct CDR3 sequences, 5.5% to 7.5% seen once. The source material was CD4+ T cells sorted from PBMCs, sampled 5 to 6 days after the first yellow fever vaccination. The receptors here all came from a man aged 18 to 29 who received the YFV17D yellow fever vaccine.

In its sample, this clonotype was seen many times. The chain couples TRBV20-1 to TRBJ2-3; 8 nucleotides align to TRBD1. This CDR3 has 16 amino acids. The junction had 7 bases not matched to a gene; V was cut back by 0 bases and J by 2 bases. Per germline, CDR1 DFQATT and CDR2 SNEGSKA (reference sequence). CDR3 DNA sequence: TGCAGTGCTAGAGATTCCGGACAGGGATACACAGATACGCAGTATTTT. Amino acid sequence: CSARDSGQGYTDTQYF.

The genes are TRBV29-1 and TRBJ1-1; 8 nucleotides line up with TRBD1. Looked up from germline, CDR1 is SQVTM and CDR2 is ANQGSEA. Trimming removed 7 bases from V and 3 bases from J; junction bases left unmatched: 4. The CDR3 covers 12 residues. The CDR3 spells CSAGTGHTEAFF. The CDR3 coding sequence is TGCAGCGCCGGGACAGGACACACTGAAGCTTTCTTT.

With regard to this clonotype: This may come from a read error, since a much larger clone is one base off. The CDR3, as DNA: TGCAGCGTAGTCCGGGACACGGCCGAGCAGTACTTC. Amino acid sequence: CSVVRDTAEQYF. V is TRBV29-1 and J is TRBJ2-7, with a tentative D call TRBD1 (6 bases). Germline values: CDR1 SQVTM, CDR2 ANQGSEA. CDR3 length: 12 amino acids. V shed 6 bases and J shed 6 bases, with 15 bases lying between them.

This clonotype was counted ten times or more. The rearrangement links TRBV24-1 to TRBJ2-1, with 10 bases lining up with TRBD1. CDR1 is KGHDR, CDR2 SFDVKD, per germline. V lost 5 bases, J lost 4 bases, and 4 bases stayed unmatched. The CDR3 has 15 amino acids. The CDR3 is CATSVGTGVYNEQFF. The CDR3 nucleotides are TGTGCCACCAGTGTCGGGACAGGGGTGTACAATGAGCAGTTCTTC.

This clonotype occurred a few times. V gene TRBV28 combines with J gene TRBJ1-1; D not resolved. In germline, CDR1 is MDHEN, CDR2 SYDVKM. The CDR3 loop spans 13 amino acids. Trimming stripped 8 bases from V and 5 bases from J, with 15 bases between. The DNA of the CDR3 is TGTGCCAGCTCTTGGGTAGTGGGGACTGAAGCTTTCTTT. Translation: CASSWVVGTEAFF.

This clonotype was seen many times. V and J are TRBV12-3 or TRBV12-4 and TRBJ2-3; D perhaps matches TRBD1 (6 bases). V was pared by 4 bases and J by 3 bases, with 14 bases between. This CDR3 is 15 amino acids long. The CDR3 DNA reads TGTGCCAGCAGTTGGACAGAATTGAGGACAGATACGCAGTATTTT. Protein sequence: CASSWTELRTDTQYF.

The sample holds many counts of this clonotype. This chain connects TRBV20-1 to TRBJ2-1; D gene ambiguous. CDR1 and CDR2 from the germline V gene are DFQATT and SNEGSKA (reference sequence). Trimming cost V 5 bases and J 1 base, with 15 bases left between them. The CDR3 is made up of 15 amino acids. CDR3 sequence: CSAVPVQRSYNEQFF. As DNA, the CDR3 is TGCAGTGCTGTCCCCGTCCAGAGGTCCTACAATGAGCAGTTCTTC.

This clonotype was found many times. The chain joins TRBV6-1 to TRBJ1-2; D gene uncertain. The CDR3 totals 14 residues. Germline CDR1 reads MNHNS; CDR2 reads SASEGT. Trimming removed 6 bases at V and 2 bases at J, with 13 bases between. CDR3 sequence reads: CASSPSGPNYGYTF. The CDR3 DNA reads TGTGCCAGCAGCCCCTCGGGCCCGAACTATGGCTACACCTTC.

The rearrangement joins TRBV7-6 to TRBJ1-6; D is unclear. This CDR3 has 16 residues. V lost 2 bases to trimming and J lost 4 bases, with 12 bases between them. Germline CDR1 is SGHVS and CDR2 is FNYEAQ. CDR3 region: CASSLFSVGYNSPLHF. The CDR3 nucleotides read TGTGCCAGCAGCTTATTCAGTGTTGGATATAATTCACCCCTCCACTTT.

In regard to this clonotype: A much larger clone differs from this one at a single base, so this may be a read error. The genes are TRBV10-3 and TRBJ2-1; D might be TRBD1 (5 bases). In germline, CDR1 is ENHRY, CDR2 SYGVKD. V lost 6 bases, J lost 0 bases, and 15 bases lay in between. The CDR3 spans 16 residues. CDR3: CAIRAKTASSYNEQFF. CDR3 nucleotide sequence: TGTGCCATCAGAGCGAAGACAGCGTCCTCCTACAATGAGCAGTTCTTC.

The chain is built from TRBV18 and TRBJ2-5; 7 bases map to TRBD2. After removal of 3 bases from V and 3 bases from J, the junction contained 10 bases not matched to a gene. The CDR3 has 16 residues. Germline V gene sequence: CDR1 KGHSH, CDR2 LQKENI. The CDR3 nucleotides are TGTGCCAGCTCACCTCCGCAGTGGAGCGGGGAAGAGACCCAGTACTTC. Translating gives CASSPPQWSGEETQYF.

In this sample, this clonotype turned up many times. The CDR3 sequence is CASSTGTRAEKLFF. The CDR3, as DNA: TGTGCCAGCAGCACAGGGACCCGGGCTGAAAAACTGTTTTTT. The V and J genes are TRBV7-2 and TRBJ1-4; TRBD1 is a possible D gene (6 bases). With 5 bases removed from V and 7 bases from J, the gap between germline ends came to 14 bases. This CDR3 comprises 14 residues. Germline V gene lookup returns CDR1 SGHTA and CDR2 FQGNSA.

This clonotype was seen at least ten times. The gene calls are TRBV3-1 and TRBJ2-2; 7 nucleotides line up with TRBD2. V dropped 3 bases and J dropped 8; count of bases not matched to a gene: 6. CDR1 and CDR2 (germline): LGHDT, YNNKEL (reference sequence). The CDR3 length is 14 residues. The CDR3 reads CASSHSEGGGELFF. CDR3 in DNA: TGTGCCAGCAGCCATTCGGAGGGAGGGGGGGAGCTGTTTTTT.

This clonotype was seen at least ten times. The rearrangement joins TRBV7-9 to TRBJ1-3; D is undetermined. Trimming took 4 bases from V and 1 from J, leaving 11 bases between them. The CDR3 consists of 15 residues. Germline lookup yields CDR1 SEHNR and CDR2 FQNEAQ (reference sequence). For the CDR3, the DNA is TGTGCCAGCAGCTCAATAGGGTCGTCTGGAAACACCATATATTTT. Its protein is CASSSIGSSGNTIYF.

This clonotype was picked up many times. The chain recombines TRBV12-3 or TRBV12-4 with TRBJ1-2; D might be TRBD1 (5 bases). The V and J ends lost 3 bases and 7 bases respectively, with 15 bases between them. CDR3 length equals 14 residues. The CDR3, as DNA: TGTGCCAGCAGTTTCCAGGGATTCGGCTCTGGCTACACCTTC. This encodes CASSFQGFGSGYTF.

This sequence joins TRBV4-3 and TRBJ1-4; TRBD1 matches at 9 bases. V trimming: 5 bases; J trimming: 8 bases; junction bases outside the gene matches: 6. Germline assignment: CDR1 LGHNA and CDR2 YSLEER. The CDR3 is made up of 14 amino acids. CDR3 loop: CASSYGTGLEKLFF. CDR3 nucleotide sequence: TGCGCCAGCAGCTACGGGACAGGGCTGGAAAAACTGTTTTTT.

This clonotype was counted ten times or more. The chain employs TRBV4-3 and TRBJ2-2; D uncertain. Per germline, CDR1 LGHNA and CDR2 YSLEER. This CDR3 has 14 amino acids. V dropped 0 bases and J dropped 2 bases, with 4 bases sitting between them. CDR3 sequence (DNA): TGCGCCAGCAGCCAAGAAAGTAACACCGGGGAGCTGTTTTTT. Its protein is CASSQESNTGELFF.

The DNA for the CDR3 is TGTGCCAGCACCAGCTACAGGGGACTATATGGCTACACCTTC. Translation: CASTSYRGLYGYTF. This chain connects TRBV6-2 or TRBV6-3 to TRBJ1-2, with 7 bases that match TRBD1. V was pared by 7 bases and J by 5 bases, with 10 bases of the junction left unmatched. Germline-derived CDR1 and CDR2 are MNHEY and SVGEGT. The CDR3 spans 14 residues.

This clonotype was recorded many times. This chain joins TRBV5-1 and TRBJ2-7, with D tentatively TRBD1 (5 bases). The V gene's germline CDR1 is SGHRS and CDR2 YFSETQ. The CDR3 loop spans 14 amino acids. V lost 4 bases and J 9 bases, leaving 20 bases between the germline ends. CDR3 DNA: TGCGCCAGCAGCCAAGGCAGGGCGCCGGACGGGCAGTACTTC. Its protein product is CASSQGRAPDGQYF.

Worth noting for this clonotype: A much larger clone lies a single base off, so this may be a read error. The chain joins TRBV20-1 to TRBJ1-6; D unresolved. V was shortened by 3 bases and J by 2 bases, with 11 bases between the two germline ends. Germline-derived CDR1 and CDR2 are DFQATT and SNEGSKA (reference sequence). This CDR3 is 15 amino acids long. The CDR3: CSASQTEPYNSPLHF. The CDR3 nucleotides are TGCAGTGCTAGCCAGACGGAACCCTATAATTCACCCCTCCACTTT.

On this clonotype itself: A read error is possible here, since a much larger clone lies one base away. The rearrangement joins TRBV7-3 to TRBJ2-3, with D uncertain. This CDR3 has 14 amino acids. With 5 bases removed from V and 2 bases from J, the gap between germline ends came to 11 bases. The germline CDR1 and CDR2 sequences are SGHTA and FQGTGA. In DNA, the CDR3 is TGTGCCAGCAGCGCCGGGCGGCTCACAGATACGCAGTATTTT. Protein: CASSAGRLTDTQYF.

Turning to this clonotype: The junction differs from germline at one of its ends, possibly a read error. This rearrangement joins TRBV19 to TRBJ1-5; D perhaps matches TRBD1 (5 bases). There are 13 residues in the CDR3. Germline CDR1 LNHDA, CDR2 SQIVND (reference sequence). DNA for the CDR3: TGTGCCAGTAGTACCCAGGGCAACCAGCCCCAGCATTTT. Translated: CASSTQGNQPQHF.

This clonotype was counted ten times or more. In DNA, the CDR3 is TGTGCCAGCACCCCCCGGCAAGACGGTTCGAACACCGGGGAGCTGTTTTTT. Amino acids: CASTPRQDGSNTGELFF. The chain couples TRBV12-3 or TRBV12-4 to TRBJ2-2; D not certain. With 7 bases removed from V and 0 bases from J, the gap between germline ends came to 18 bases. This CDR3 is built from 17 residues.

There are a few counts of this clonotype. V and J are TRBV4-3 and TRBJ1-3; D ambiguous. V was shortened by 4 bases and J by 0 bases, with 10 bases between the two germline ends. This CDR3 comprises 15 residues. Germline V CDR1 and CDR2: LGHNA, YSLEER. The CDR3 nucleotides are TGCGCCAGCAGCCTTGGGGAGAGCTCTGGAAACACCATATATTTT. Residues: CASSLGESSGNTIYF.

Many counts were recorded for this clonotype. CDR3 in amino acids: CASSLDWPYEQYF. CDR3 bases: TGTGCCAGCAGCTTAGACTGGCCCTACGAGCAGTACTTC. V gene TRBV7-2 combines with J gene TRBJ2-7; D gene uncertain. Germline values: CDR1 SGHTA, CDR2 FQGNSA. The CDR3 has 13 residues. The ends were cut back, 1 base at V and 2 bases at J, with 6 bases in the middle.